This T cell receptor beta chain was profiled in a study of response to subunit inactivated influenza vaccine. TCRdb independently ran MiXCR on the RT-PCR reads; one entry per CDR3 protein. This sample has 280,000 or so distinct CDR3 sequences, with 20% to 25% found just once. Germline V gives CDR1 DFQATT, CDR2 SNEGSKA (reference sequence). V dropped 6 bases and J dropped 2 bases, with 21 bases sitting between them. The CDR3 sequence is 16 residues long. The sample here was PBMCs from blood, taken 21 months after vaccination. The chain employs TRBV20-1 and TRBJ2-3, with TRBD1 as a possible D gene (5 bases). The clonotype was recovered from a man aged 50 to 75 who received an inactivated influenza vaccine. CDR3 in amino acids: CSARNYRWNLTDTQYF. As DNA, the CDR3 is TGCAGTGCGAGGAACTACAGGTGGAATCTCACAGATACGCAGTATTTT.